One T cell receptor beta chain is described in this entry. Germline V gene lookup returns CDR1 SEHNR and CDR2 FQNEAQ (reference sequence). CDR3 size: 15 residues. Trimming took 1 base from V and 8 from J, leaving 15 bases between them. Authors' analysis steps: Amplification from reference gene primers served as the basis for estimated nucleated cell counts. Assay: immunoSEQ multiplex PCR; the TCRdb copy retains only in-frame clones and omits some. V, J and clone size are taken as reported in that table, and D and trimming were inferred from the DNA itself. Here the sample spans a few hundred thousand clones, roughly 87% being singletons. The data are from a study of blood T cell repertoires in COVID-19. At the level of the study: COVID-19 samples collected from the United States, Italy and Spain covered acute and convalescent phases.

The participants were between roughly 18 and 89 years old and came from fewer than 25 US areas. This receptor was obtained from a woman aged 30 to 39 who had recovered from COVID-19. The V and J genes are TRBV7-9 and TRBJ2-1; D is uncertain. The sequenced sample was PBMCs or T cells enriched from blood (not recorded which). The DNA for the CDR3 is TGTGCCAGCAGCTTAGTGCCTCCCGTAGTCCATGAGCAGTTCTTC. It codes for CASSLVPPVVHEQFF. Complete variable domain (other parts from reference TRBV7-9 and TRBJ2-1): DTGVSQNPRHKITKRGQNVTFRCDPISEHNRLYWYRQTLGQGPEFLTYFQNEAQLEKSRLLSDRFSAERPKGSFSTLEIQRTEQGDSAMYLCASSLVPPVVHEQFFGPGTRLTVL.